This is a list of T cell receptor beta chains from one sample in a study of beta chain features in type 1 diabetes. The repertoire was sequenced with immunoSEQ multiplex PCR; TCRdb's copy has only in-frame clones and lacks some. The sample has about 340,000 clones, around 8% seen once. The sequencing sample was made of central memory CD4+ T cells from blood. These receptors all come from a young woman in good health. The CDR3 runs from the conserved cysteine through the conserved F or W. The D gene is left open where the match is weak. Clone size appears in some rows only: once, few, many, or a class for an expanded clone.

D: TRBD1
V: TRBV5-4
J: TRBJ1-2
size: few
DNA: TGTGCCAGCAGCCCGGGACAGGACTATGGCTACACCTTC
CDR3: CASSPGQDYGYTF

D: .
V: TRBV7-2
J: TRBJ1-1
size: few
DNA: TGTGCCAGCAGCTTAACCCCAAGTATCACTGAAGCTTTCTTT
CDR3: CASSLTPSITEAFF

D: TRBD1
V: TRBV4-2
J: TRBJ2-3
size: many
DNA: TGTGCCAGCAGCCAAGGGGACAGATCTAGCACAGATACGCAGTATTTT
CDR3: CASSQGDRSSTDTQYF

D: .
V: TRBV7-2
J: TRBJ2-5
size: many
DNA: TGTGCCAGCAGCTTAGGGCTGACAGGCTCCGAGACCCAGTACTTC
CDR3: CASSLGLTGSETQYF

D: .
V: TRBV19
J: TRBJ1-2
size: .
DNA: TGTGCCAGTAGTACGGTTTTGGGTAACTATGGCTACACCTTC
CDR3: CASSTVLGNYGYTF

D: .
V: TRBV28
J: TRBJ2-1
size: .
DNA: TGTGCCAGCAGTTCGAGTTCTCGTAGTGAGCAGTTCTTC
CDR3: CASSSSSRSEQFF

D: TRBD1
V: TRBV6-5
J: TRBJ1-1
size: .
DNA: TGTGCCAGCAGTAGGGGGCTGGTGAACACTGAAGCTTTCTTT
CDR3: CASSRGLVNTEAFF

D: .
V: TRBV29-1
J: TRBJ2-5
size: few
DNA: TGCAGCGTTGAACCCGCCTGGAGACCAGAGACCCAGTACTTC
CDR3: CSVEPAWRPETQYF

D: .
V: TRBV10-3
J: TRBJ2-5
size: .
DNA: TGTGCCATCAGAGATGAACAGGGTCAAGAGACCCAGTACTTC
CDR3: CAIRDEQGQETQYF

D: .
V: TRBV7-2
J: TRBJ1-2
size: many
DNA: TGTGCCAGCAGCGCCCACTCACAGGACTATGGCTACACCTTC
CDR3: CASSAHSQDYGYTF

D: .
V: TRBV4-3
J: TRBJ2-1
size: few
DNA: TGCGCCAGCAGCCATACAGCCCATAATGAGCAGTTCTTC
CDR3: CASSHTAHNEQFF

D: .
V: TRBV7-2
J: TRBJ2-2
size: few
DNA: TGTGCCAGCAGCTCTTACAGTTCGAGCACCGGGGAGCTGTTTTTT
CDR3: CASSSYSSSTGELFF

D: .
V: TRBV14
J: TRBJ2-3
size: many
DNA: TGTGCCAGCAGCCTTCGTTCAACAGATACGCAGTATTTT
CDR3: CASSLRSTDTQYF

D: TRBD2
V: TRBV9
J: TRBJ2-5
size: few
DNA: TGTGCCAGCAGCCCACAAGCGGGAGGGCCGTGGGAGCAGTACTTC
CDR3: CASSPQAGGPWEQYF

D: TRBD2
V: TRBV27
J: TRBJ2-1
size: few
DNA: TGTGCCAGCAGTTCTCGGATAGCGGGAGGCCCCGGGTGGAATGAGCAGTTCTTC
CDR3: CASSSRIAGGPGWNEQFF

D: .
V: TRBV5-1
J: TRBJ2-3
size: .
DNA: TGCGCCAGCAGCTTGGGGGCCCAGCGGGATACGCAGTATTTT
CDR3: CASSLGAQRDTQYF

D: .
V: TRBV5-1
J: TRBJ2-7
size: few
DNA: TGCGCCAGCAGCTTGGGTGACAGTTCTTACGAGCAGTACTTC
CDR3: CASSLGDSSYEQYF

D: TRBD1
V: TRBV19
J: TRBJ1-2
size: many
DNA: TGTGCCAGTAGTCTCCGGGACAGGGTCTATGGCTACACCTTC
CDR3: CASSLRDRVYGYTF

D: .
V: TRBV7-8
J: TRBJ2-1
size: few
DNA: TGTGCCAGCCACTATTCTGGCCCGAGCTCCTACAATGAGCAGTTCTTC
CDR3: CASHYSGPSSYNEQFF

D: .
V: TRBV5-4
J: TRBJ2-3
size: many
DNA: TGTGCCAGCAGCACCGACCGGGACCACACAGATACGCAGTATTTT
CDR3: CASSTDRDHTDTQYF

D: .
V: TRBV7-2
J: TRBJ2-7
size: few
DNA: TGTGCCAGCAGCCCCTACAAACCCCCCTCCGAGCAGTACTTC
CDR3: CASSPYKPPSEQYF

D: .
V: TRBV21-1
J: TRBJ1-1
size: few
DNA: TGTGCCAGCAGCCCGTGGGACCTGGAGTCGACTGAAGCTTTCTTT
CDR3: CASSPWDLESTEAFF

D: .
V: TRBV2
J: TRBJ1-5
size: few
DNA: TGTGCCAGCAGTGGGTTAACCGGGGGGTACAATCAGCCCCAGCATTTT
CDR3: CASSGLTGGYNQPQHF

D: TRBD2
V: TRBV15
J: TRBJ2-1
size: .
DNA: TGTGCCACCAGCAGAGGGGTAGAAGAGGGTATTGGACTAGCGGGGAATGAGCAGTTCTTC
CDR3: CATSRGVEEGIGLAGNEQFF

D: TRBD2
V: TRBV11-2
J: TRBJ2-3
size: .
DNA: TGTGCCAGCAGCTTAGACGCCGGGACTAGCGCGCAGTATTTT
CDR3: CASSLDAGTSAQYF

D: TRBD2
V: TRBV5-1
J: TRBJ2-3
size: few
DNA: TGCGCCAGCAGCTCGGGACTAGCGGGAGGACACACAGATACGCAGTATTTT
CDR3: CASSSGLAGGHTDTQYF

D: .
V: TRBV7-2
J: TRBJ2-1
size: few
DNA: TGTGCCAGCAGCGAGGGAGCGAGCTCCTACAATGAGCAGTTCTTC
CDR3: CASSEGASSYNEQFF

D: .
V: TRBV5-1
J: TRBJ2-1
size: .
DNA: TGCGCCAGCAGCTTGGGGGTGTTTACTAGTGAGCAGTTCTTC
CDR3: CASSLGVFTSEQFF

D: .
V: TRBV7-9
J: TRBJ1-1
size: many
DNA: TGTGCCAGCAGCTTCGACAGGATTGAGTATACTGAAGCTTTCTTT
CDR3: CASSFDRIEYTEAFF

D: TRBD2
V: TRBV4-1
J: TRBJ2-1
size: .
DNA: TGCGCCAGCAGCCAAGATTGGTTCGGGACTAGCGGGAAGCTGAAGTTCTTC
CDR3: CASSQDWFGTSGKLKFF

D: .
V: TRBV28
J: TRBJ1-2
size: .
DNA: TGTGCCAGCAGTTTCACCAACAGGGCCTATGGCTACACCTTC
CDR3: CASSFTNRAYGYTF

D: .
V: TRBV4-2
J: TRBJ1-2
size: .
DNA: TGTGCCAGCAGCCAAGCCGGAGCTATGAACTATGGCTACACCTTC
CDR3: CASSQAGAMNYGYTF

D: TRBD2
V: TRBV7-9
J: TRBJ2-3
size: many
DNA: TGTGCCAGCGGCGTAGCGGGAGGGCCTACTGATACGCAGTATTTT
CDR3: CASGVAGGPTDTQYF

D: TRBD1
V: TRBV5-6
J: TRBJ1-5
size: few
DNA: TGTGCCAGCAGCCCCAACAGGGGAAGCAATCAGCCCCAGCATTTT
CDR3: CASSPNRGSNQPQHF

D: TRBD1
V: TRBV7-9
J: TRBJ1-5
size: .
DNA: TGTGCCAGCAGCTTGGACAGGGCCCTTGATCAGCCCCAGCATTTT
CDR3: CASSLDRALDQPQHF

D: .
V: TRBV7-2
J: TRBJ2-7
size: many
DNA: TGTGCCAGCAGCTTAGGTCCCCTAGCCAGCTCCTACGAGCAGTACTTC
CDR3: CASSLGPLASSYEQYF

D: TRBD1
V: TRBV9
J: TRBJ2-7
size: few
DNA: TGTGCCAGCAGCGTAGGGAGGACAGGGAACTACGAGCAGTACTTC
CDR3: CASSVGRTGNYEQYF

D: .
V: TRBV5-4
J: TRBJ1-4
size: .
DNA: TGTGCCAGCAGCTTTCAGGGGACGGAGGAAAAACTGTTTTTT
CDR3: CASSFQGTEEKLFF

D: TRBD2
V: TRBV5-1
J: TRBJ2-3
size: .
DNA: TGCGCCAGCAGAAGTATAGCGGGAGCCAGCACAGATACGCAGTATTTT
CDR3: CASRSIAGASTDTQYF

D: .
V: TRBV18
J: TRBJ2-2
size: few
DNA: TGTGCCAGCTCATCAGACCCCTGGGGAGCCGGGGAGCTGTTTTTT
CDR3: CASSSDPWGAGELFF

D: .
V: TRBV28
J: TRBJ1-2
size: few
DNA: TGTGCCAGCACCACTGAACCCGCAGCGATAGACTATGGCTACACCTTC
CDR3: CASTTEPAAIDYGYTF

D: TRBD2
V: TRBV2
J: TRBJ2-7
size: few
DNA: TGTGCCAGCAGTGTGGGGCCGGGAGGCAGCGAGCAGTACTTC
CDR3: CASSVGPGGSEQYF

D: .
V: TRBV7-3
J: TRBJ2-6
size: few
DNA: TGTGCCAGCAGCTCGTCCTCAGGCTCTGGGGCCAACGTCCTGACTTTC
CDR3: CASSSSSGSGANVLTF

D: TRBD2
V: TRBV25-1
J: TRBJ2-7
size: few
DNA: TGTGCCAGCAGTGAAAGGACTAGCGGATCCTACGAGCAGTACTTC
CDR3: CASSERTSGSYEQYF

D: TRBD1
V: TRBV9
J: TRBJ2-2
size: .
DNA: TGTGCCAGCAGCGCCCGGACAGGGGAAGCCGGGGAGCTGTTTTTT
CDR3: CASSARTGEAGELFF

D: .
V: TRBV4-1
J: TRBJ2-3
size: .
DNA: TGCGCCAGCAGCACGGCCCCAGGGGTCACAGATACGCAGTATTTT
CDR3: CASSTAPGVTDTQYF

D: .
V: TRBV7-2
J: TRBJ2-7
size: .
DNA: TGTGCCAGCAGCTTAAGAGTCGGGAGACCCTACGAGCAGTACTTC
CDR3: CASSLRVGRPYEQYF

D: .
V: TRBV9
J: TRBJ2-2
size: many
DNA: TGTGCCAGCCAGACGGAGGGGACCGGGGAGCTGTTTTTT
CDR3: CASQTEGTGELFF

D: .
V: TRBV4-2
J: TRBJ1-2
size: few
DNA: TGTGCCAGCAGCCAAGATCGGGGGGAAAGCGGCTACACCTTC
CDR3: CASSQDRGESGYTF

D: TRBD1
V: TRBV28
J: TRBJ1-5
size: .
DNA: TGTGCCAGCAGTTTAGGGACAGGTTATAGCAATCAGCCCCAGCATTTT
CDR3: CASSLGTGYSNQPQHF

D: TRBD1
V: TRBV29-1
J: TRBJ2-3
size: few
DNA: TGCAGCGTTGAAAGGACAGGCGGAAGCACAGATACGCAGTATTTT
CDR3: CSVERTGGSTDTQYF